This T cell receptor beta chain comes out of a study of cytomegalovirus exposure and HLA in healthy donors. Whole-study results and caveats: Reports indicated that the classifier achieved high specificity and sensitivity in diagnosing cytomegalovirus status. Some public TCRs appeared in many individuals, while most sequences were rare.

Of note for this clone: The antigen remains undetermined.

Profiling relied on immunoSEQ multiplex PCR, and the TCRdb table lists in-frame clones only, not all of them. The table lists about 150,000 clones, roughly 86% of them singletons. Looked up from germline, CDR1 is SQVTM and CDR2 is ANQGSEA. This CDR3 has 14 amino acids. Trimming at V came to 5 bases and at J to 9 bases, leaving 7 bases not matched to a gene. It was the roughly 130-subject validation cohort, separate from the approximately 690-subject first cohort, to which the donors belonged. The material sequenced was PBMCs. The source of this sequence is a man aged 18 to 30 in good health and CMV-seropositive. The chain joins TRBV29-1 to TRBJ2-1; 13 positions match TRBD2. CDR3 region: CSVSTSGGIGEQFF. DNA of the CDR3: TGCAGCGTTTCGACTAGCGGGGGGATTGGTGAGCAGTTCTTC.